The 13 T cell receptor beta chains below all came from one sample that was sequenced in a study of cytomegalovirus exposure and HLA in healthy donors. In the PCR, 60 Vbeta and 13 Jbeta primers were used. Assay used: immunoSEQ multiplex PCR; TCRdb lists only in-frame clones, some missing. The sample includes about 180,000 clones, 79% of them seen just once. The sequenced sample was PBMCs. These receptors were taken from a woman between 35 and 50 years old in good health and CMV-seronegative.

J is TRBJ2-5 and V is TRBV5-4, with D maybe TRBD2 (6 bases). V dropped 4 bases and J dropped 0 bases, with 16 bases sitting between them. Germline CDR1 reads SGHNT; CDR2 reads YYREEE (reference sequence). This CDR3 has 16 residues. CDR3 in DNA: TGTGCCAGCAGCAAGTGGACTACCGCTTACCAAGAGACCCAGTACTTC. Encoded protein: CASSKWTTAYQETQYF.

This clone was recorded many times. The chain combines TRBV4-3 with TRBJ2-1, with TRBD2 matching over 7 bases. This CDR3 contains 20 residues. Trimming at V came to 5 bases and at J to 0 bases, leaving 19 bases not matched to a gene. Germline CDR1 and CDR2: LGHNA and YSLEER. The CDR3: CASSSQRAGEYGSSYNEQFF. CDR3 coding DNA: TGCGCCAGCAGCTCACAACGTGCGGGAGAGTACGGGAGCTCCTACAATGAGCAGTTCTTC.

The V gene is TRBV6-4, the J gene TRBJ2-5, with 9 bases matching TRBD2. The CDR3 has 15 amino acids. Trimming took 2 bases from V and 5 from J; bases not matched to a gene: 6. Germline lookup yields CDR1 MRHNA and CDR2 SNTAGT. CDR3 sequence: CASSDAGGPVETQYF. For the CDR3, the DNA is TGTGCCAGCAGTGACGCGGGGGGGCCGGTTGAGACCCAGTACTTC.

The rearrangement uses TRBV6-9 and TRBJ2-1, with TRBD2 as a possible D gene (5 bases). The germline CDR1 and CDR2 sequences are MNHGY and SVAAGI. V lost 2 bases to trimming and J lost 6 bases, with 20 bases between them. The CDR3 totals 17 residues. This CDR3 reads CASSYITTPGYLNEQFF. In DNA, the CDR3 is TGTGCCAGCAGTTATATTACCACCCCGGGGTATCTCAATGAGCAGTTCTTC.

This chain links TRBV7-8 with TRBJ2-1; weak D call: TRBD2 (5 bases). CDR1 SGHVS and CDR2 FQNEAQ come from the germline V gene. The CDR3 runs 12 residues. The V and J ends lost 3 bases and 9 bases respectively, with 9 bases between them. The CDR3 here is CASSFFEGEQFF. CDR3 nucleotides: TGTGCCAGCAGCTTCTTTGAGGGTGAGCAGTTCTTC.

The CDR3 region has the DNA TGTGCCAGCAGTTTCAAGACCCAGTACTTC. This codes for CASSFKTQYF. The V call is TRBV28, the J call TRBJ2-5; D unclear. V was shortened by 3 bases and J by 6 bases, with 2 bases between the two germline ends. The V gene's germline CDR1 is MDHEN and CDR2 SYDVKM. This CDR3 contains 10 residues.

The V call is TRBV5-1, the J call TRBJ2-7, with TRBD2 identical over 9 bases. The CDR3 loop spans 16 amino acids. The V gene's germline CDR1 is SGHRS and CDR2 YFSETQ. After removal of 0 bases from V and 3 bases from J, the junction contained 7 bases not matched to a gene. The CDR3 loop is CASSLAWAGGLYEQYF. DNA for the CDR3: TGCGCCAGCAGCTTGGCCTGGGCGGGAGGGCTCTACGAGCAGTACTTC.

This clone was seen once. CDR3 DNA sequence: TGCGCCAGCAGCTTGACCCCAGGGCTCAATCAGCCCCAGCATTTT. Translating it yields CASSLTPGLNQPQHF. V gene TRBV5-1 combines with J gene TRBJ1-5, with D tentatively TRBD1 (5 bases). This CDR3 comprises 15 residues. Germline V gene lookup returns CDR1 SGHRS and CDR2 YFSETQ. Trimming left V 1 base short and J 3 bases short, with 11 bases between. The complete variable domain, with remaining parts taken from reference TRBV5-1 and TRBJ1-5, reads KAGVTQTPRYLIKTRGQQVTLSCSPISGHRSVSWYQQTPGQGLQFLFEYFSETQRNKGNFPGRFSGRQFSNSRSEMNVSTLELGDSALYLCASSLTPGLNQPQHFGDGTRLSIL.

Of note for this clone: The conserved phenylalanine or tryptophan is not found at the CDR3 terminus, so this likely reflects a read error. This chain connects TRBV2 to TRBJ1-6, with TRBD1 identical over 9 bases. Germline-derived CDR1 and CDR2 are SNHLY and FYNNEI. The CDR3 totals 16 residues. With 10 bases clipped from V and 8 bases from J, the junction kept 15 bases outside the gene matches. CDR3 DNA sequence: TGTGCCAACACCCTCATGGGACAGGGTTTTGATTCACCCCTCCACGTT. Residues: CANTLMGQGFDSPLHV.

This chain joins TRBV6-6 and TRBJ2-3; weak D call: TRBD1 (5 bases). The CDR3 is 16 residues long. Trimming stripped 0 bases from V and 2 bases from J, with 12 bases between. Per germline, CDR1 MNHNY and CDR2 SVGAGI (reference sequence). The chain's CDR3 is CASSYSSGSPTDTQYF. CDR3 in DNA: TGTGCCAGCAGTTACTCGTCAGGGTCCCCCACAGATACGCAGTATTTT.

Points on this clone: The junction and the germline gene differ at one end; a read error may be behind it. The chain has TRBV7-2 and TRBJ2-7, with TRBD2 matching 7 bases. This CDR3 spans 15 amino acids. The germline gives CDR1 SGHTA, CDR2 FQGNSA. In DNA form, the CDR3 reads TGTGCCAGCAGTTTAGGGACTATAAGCTCCTACGAGCAGTACTTC. This sequence encodes CASSLGTISSYEQYF.

In nucleotides, the CDR3 is TGTGCCAGCAGTTACGCAGGGGGTAGCACAGATACGCAGTATTTT. It encodes CASSYAGGSTDTQYF. This sequence joins TRBV27 and TRBJ2-3; TRBD1 aligns across 7 bases. V trimming: 4 bases; J trimming: 0 bases; junction bases outside the gene matches: 4. This CDR3 region has 15 residues. Germline values: CDR1 MNHEY, CDR2 SMNVEV (reference sequence).

The chain combines TRBV19 with TRBJ1-1; TRBD1 agrees at 9 bases. The V segment lost 5 bases and the J segment 1 base; nucleotides outside the gene matches: 2. Germline V gene lookup returns CDR1 LNHDA and CDR2 SQIVND (reference sequence). This CDR3 contains 14 residues. The CDR3 nucleotides are TGTGCCAGTAGTCAGGACAGGGGGAACACTGAAGCTTTCTTT. This translates into CASSQDRGNTEAFF.